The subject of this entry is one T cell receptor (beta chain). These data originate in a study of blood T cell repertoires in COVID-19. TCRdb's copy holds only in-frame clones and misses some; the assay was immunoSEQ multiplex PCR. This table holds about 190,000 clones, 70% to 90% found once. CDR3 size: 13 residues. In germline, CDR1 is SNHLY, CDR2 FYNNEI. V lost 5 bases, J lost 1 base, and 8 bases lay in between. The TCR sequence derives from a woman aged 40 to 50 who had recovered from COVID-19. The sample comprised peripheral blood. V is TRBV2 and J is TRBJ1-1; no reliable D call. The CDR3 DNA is TGTGCCAGCAGTTGGGCCCGGAACACTGAAGCTTTCTTT. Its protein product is CASSWARNTEAFF.